The source of this TCR beta chain is a study of TIL therapy for anti-PD-1-resistant metastatic lung cancer (dated by TCRdb to about 2021). For context, the study as a whole: Tumors were harvested before any PD-1/PD-L1 blockade; patients then received nivolumab, and those progressing received lymphodepletion, expanded TIL infusion and IL-2. A median age of about 59 years (range about 38-80) and a median tumor PD-L1 proportion score of 6% were recorded among enrolled patients. A median non-synonymous tumor mutation burden of approximately 1.4 mutations per megabase was determined across the cohort by whole-exome sequencing. T cell receptor beta sequencing of tumor and peripheral blood served to follow clonotypes across the tumor, the expanded TIL product, and serial blood samples. The cohort was composed predominantly of lung adenocarcinoma, with several EGFR-mutant and two ALK-rearranged tumors included, and half of patients were identified as current or former smokers.

Study-level results and caveats: The study protocol defined all tumor marker inferences as exploratory. Because the cohort was highly selected, with more treatment-naive, never-smoker and oncogene-addicted patients than is typical, generalizability is limited. The baseline peripheral repertoire was partially replaced by infused TIL clonotypes, which then decayed over months, and persistence showed no apparent association with response.

What this sample's time point label stands for: pre-treatment sample, taken before nivolumab and TIL therapy. Adults with stage 4 NSCLC were enrolled from October 2017 to January 2020 in a dual-center phase I trial. Samples came from a single-arm, open-label phase I trial of tumor-infiltrating lymphocyte therapy with nivolumab in advanced non-small cell lung cancer. Blood mononuclear cells were isolated from EDTA tubes by Ficoll gradient and were snap-frozen as pellets, and DNA was extracted with a Qiagen mini-prep kit. Counted from cysteine to phenylalanine, this CDR3 has 13 amino acids. This entry keeps only the CDR3 DNA: 39 bases, framed from base 1. V is reduced by 6 bases and J by 8 bases, leaving a spacing of 16 bases between them. According to the germline V gene, CDR1 reads SQVTM and CDR2 reads ANQGSEA. This clone was found once. Its target antigen remains unknown. No much larger clone is present one base from it, and per-base qualities are unavailable.

TCR beta CDR3 regions were amplified from genomic DNA with the immunoSEQ v3 hsTCRB kit using bias-controlled multiplex PCR. An Illumina NextSeq 500 was used to sequence the TCR libraries, reaching 1.5 million to 2.5 million read pairs at survey level or about 4.5-6 million at deep level. For the original study's pipeline: Clonality was reported by immunoSEQ Analyzer software, which also assigned V, D and J genes and filtered out non-productive sequences. Repertoires of infused TIL and blood were compared using productive Simpson clonality and the Morisita overlap index of productive TRB rearrangements. The absolute count of a clonotype in blood was estimated by multiplying the lymphocyte count by the CD3+ fraction and by the productive frequency of the clone. The clones in this table, taken by TCRdb from immuneACCESS, are in-frame only. Not every clone is retained; where verified, under half of the shortfall comes from an unresolved V gene, and the cause of the rest is unknown. V and J calls and clone size follow that table, whereas D and trimming were derived from the DNA. In this sample the table shows 45,000 to 75,000 clones, around 86% of which occur a single time. In total, the top ten clones hold just over 2.5% of the sample.

This clonotype was obtained from a person aged 30 to 80 with non-small cell lung cancer. The chain joins TRBV29-1 to TRBJ1-4, with the D gene not confidently named. This sample comprised blood, obtained at baseline. CDR3 loop: CSVPGREGEKLFF. The DNA sequence is as follows: TGCAGCGTCCCCGGGAGGGAGGGAGAAAAACTGTTTTTT.